A selection of T cell receptor beta chains follows, all from one sample in a study of cytotoxic CD8 clonotypes in ibrutinib-treated CLL. Assay: immunoSEQ multiplex PCR; the TCRdb copy retains only in-frame clones and omits some. The table has 150,000 or so clones, more than 80% seen once. The sequencing here drew on PBMCs, taken after 24 months of ibrutinib treatment. These receptors were obtained from a human donor with chronic lymphocytic leukemia. Each CDR3 is given with its conserved first and last residue. D genes are given only for firm matches. The size entry is marked missing in some rows and otherwise reads once, few, many or a size class.

clone_size,j_call,cdr3_length,d_call,v_call,cdr3_aa,cdr3_nt
NA,TRBJ1-1,16,TRBD1,TRBV30,CARRGRQGRGSTEAFF,TGTGCCCGGAGGGGAAGACAGGGGCGAGGGAGCACTGAAGCTTTCTTT
NA,TRBJ1-1,14,NA,TRBV18,CASSPRGTGTEAFF,TGTGCCAGCTCACCACGGGGTACAGGAACTGAAGCTTTCTTT
NA,TRBJ1-2,14,TRBD1,TRBV5-4,CASSLGQGGYGYTF,TGTGCCAGCAGCTTGGGACAGGGTGGGTATGGCTACACCTTC
NA,TRBJ1-5,15,NA,TRBV10-3,CAISESGVSNQPQHF,TGTGCCATCAGTGAGTCGGGAGTTAGCAATCAGCCCCAGCATTTT
NA,TRBJ1-2,11,NA,TRBV11-2,CASSANYGYTF,TGTGCCAGCAGCGCTAACTATGGCTACACCTTC
many,TRBJ1-2,13,TRBD1,TRBV19,CASSDRGLYGYTF,TGTGCCAGTAGTGACAGGGGTCTCTATGGCTACACCTTC
NA,TRBJ2-5,14,NA,TRBV28,CASSLVGLGETQYF,TGTGCCAGCAGTTTAGTAGGGTTGGGAGAGACCCAGTACTTC
NA,TRBJ2-5,14,NA,TRBV9,CASSPGTDQETQYF,TGTGCCAGCAGCCCAGGGACGGATCAAGAGACCCAGTACTTC
NA,TRBJ1-1,15,NA,TRBV7-2,CASSLRTSMNTEAFF,TGTGCCAGCAGCCTTAGGACATCCATGAACACTGAAGCTTTCTTT
once,TRBJ2-5,17,NA,TRBV2,CASTGVPGQGNRETQYF,TGTGCCAGCACAGGGGTCCCGGGGCAGGGCAACCGCGAGACCCAGTACTTC
NA,TRBJ2-7,13,TRBD1,TRBV5-1,CASRQGTGSEQYF,TGCGCCAGCAGACAGGGGACAGGTTCGGAGCAGTACTTC
NA,TRBJ1-1,15,TRBD1,TRBV27,CASIRDRGFLAEAFF,TGTGCCAGTATCCGGGACAGGGGGTTCCTAGCTGAAGCTTTCTTT
NA,TRBJ2-7,13,NA,TRBV4-3,CASSQEGAYEQYF,TGCGCCAGCAGCCAAGAGGGGGCCTACGAGCAGTACTTC
few,TRBJ1-2,12,NA,TRBV10-3,CAISELDHGYTF,TGTGCCATCAGTGAGTTGGACCATGGCTACACCTTC
NA,TRBJ2-1,13,NA,TRBV19,CASSIGSGASQFF,TGTGCCAGTAGTATAGGGTCGGGGGCTTCGCAGTTCTTC
once,TRBJ2-7,12,NA,TRBV5-1,CASSQQGNEQYF,TGCGCCAGCAGCCAACAGGGTAACGAGCAGTACTTC
once,TRBJ1-5,15,TRBD1,TRBV4-1,CASSMDRANNQPQHF,TGCGCCAGCAGCATGGACAGGGCGAACAATCAGCCCCAGCATTTT
once,TRBJ2-5,17,TRBD2,TRBV4-1,CASSHSRTSGIQETQYF,TGCGCCAGCAGCCATTCCCGGACTAGCGGGATCCAAGAGACCCAGTACTTC
NA,TRBJ2-1,14,NA,TRBV5-1,CASSSGTFYNEQFF,TGCGCCAGCAGCTCCGGGACATTCTACAATGAGCAGTTCTTC
few,TRBJ2-7,18,NA,TRBV1,CTSSQDQDPRQRYYEQYF,TGCACCAGCAGCCAAGATCAAGATCCACGACAGAGGTACTACGAGCAGTACTTC
NA,TRBJ2-5,17,NA,TRBV9,CASSPGALDLGVETQYF,TGTGCCAGCAGCCCCGGGGCCCTAGATTTGGGGGTCGAGACCCAGTACTTC
NA,TRBJ1-2,15,NA,TRBV28,CASIPEVAEAYGYTF,TGTGCCAGCATTCCCGAGGTGGCAGAAGCCTATGGCTACACCTTC
NA,TRBJ2-3,18,NA,TRBV14,CASSQDGSILPGTDTQYF,TGTGCCAGCAGCCAAGATGGTAGCATCTTGCCTGGCACAGATACGCAGTATTTT
NA,TRBJ2-3,14,NA,TRBV5-6,CASTLGFPGDTQYF,TGTGCCAGCACCCTGGGATTCCCGGGGGATACGCAGTATTTT
NA,TRBJ1-4,15,TRBD1,TRBV9,CASSVRTGVAEKLFF,TGTGCCAGCAGCGTACGGACAGGGGTTGCCGAAAAACTGTTTTTT
NA,TRBJ2-2,13,NA,TRBV6-6,CASSLTLTGELFF,TGTGCCAGCAGTTTAACGTTGACCGGGGAGCTGTTTTTT
once,TRBJ2-1,19,TRBD2,TRBV10-3,CAISESFGGGLTLYNEQFF,TGTGCCATCAGTGAGTCATTTGGCGGGGGATTAACTTTATACAATGAGCAGTTCTTC
NA,TRBJ2-5,15,NA,TRBV4-1,CASSQVRESQETQYF,TGCGCCAGCAGCCAAGTTAGGGAGAGCCAAGAGACCCAGTACTTC
NA,TRBJ2-7,16,NA,TRBV5-6,CASSLLRTVRTYEQYF,TGTGCCAGCAGCCTGCTCCGGACAGTGAGAACCTACGAGCAGTACTTC
NA,TRBJ1-1,14,NA,TRBV9,CASTPGRFNTEAFF,TGTGCCAGCACTCCAGGGCGGTTTAACACTGAAGCTTTCTTT
NA,TRBJ1-3,15,NA,TRBV4-2,CASSLSDGSGNTIYF,TGTGCCAGCAGCCTCAGTGACGGCTCTGGAAACACCATATATTTT